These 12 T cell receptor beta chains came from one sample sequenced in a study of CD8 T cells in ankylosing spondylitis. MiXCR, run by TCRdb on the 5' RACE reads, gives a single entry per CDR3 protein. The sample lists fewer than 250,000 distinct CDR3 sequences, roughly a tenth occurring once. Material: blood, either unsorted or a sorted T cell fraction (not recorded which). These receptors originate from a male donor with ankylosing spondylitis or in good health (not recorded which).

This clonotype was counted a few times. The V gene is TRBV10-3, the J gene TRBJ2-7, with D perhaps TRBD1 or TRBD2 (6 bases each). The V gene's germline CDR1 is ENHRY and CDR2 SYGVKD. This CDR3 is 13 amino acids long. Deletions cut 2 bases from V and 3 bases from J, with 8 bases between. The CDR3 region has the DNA TGTGCCATCAGTGAGAGGGGGGTCTACGAGCAGTACTTC. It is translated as CAISERGVYEQYF.

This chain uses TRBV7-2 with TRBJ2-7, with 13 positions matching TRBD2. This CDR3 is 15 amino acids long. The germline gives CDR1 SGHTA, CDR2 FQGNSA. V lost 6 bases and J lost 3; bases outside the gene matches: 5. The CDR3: CASRAGLAGYYEQYF. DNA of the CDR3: TGTGCCAGCAGGGCGGGACTAGCGGGGTACTACGAGCAGTACTTC.

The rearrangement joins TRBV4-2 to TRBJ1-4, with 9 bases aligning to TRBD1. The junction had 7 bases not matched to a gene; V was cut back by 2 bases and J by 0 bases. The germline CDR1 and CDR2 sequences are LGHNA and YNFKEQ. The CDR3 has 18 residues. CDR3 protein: CASSQLTGQGTTNEKLFF. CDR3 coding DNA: TGTGCCAGCAGCCAACTGACGGGACAGGGAACAACTAATGAAAAACTGTTTTTT.

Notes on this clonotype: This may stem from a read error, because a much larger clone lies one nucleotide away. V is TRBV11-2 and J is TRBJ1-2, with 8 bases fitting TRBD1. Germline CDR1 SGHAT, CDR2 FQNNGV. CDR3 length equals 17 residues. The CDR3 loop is CASSRPTAGGLNYGDTF. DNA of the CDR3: TGTGCCAGCAGCCGTCCCACAGCAGGGGGCCTAAACTATGGCGACACCTTC.

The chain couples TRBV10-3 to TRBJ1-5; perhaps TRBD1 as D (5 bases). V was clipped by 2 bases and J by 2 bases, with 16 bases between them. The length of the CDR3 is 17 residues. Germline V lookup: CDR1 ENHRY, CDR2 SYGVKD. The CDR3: CAISEPSRGGGNQPQHF. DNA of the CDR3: TGTGCCATCAGTGAGCCCAGCCGGGGGGGTGGCAATCAGCCCCAGCATTTT.

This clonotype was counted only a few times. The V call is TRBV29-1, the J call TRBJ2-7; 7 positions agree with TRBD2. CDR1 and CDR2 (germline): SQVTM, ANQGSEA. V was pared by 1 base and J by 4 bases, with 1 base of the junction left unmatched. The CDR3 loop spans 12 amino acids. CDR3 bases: TGCAGCGTTGAAGGGGGGGGTTACGAGCAGTACTTC. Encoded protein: CSVEGGGYEQYF.

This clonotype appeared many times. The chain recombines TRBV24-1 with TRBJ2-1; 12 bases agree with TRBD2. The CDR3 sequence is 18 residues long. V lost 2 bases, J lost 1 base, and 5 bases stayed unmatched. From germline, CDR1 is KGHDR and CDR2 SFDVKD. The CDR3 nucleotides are TGTGCCACCAGTGATTACACGACTAGCGGGGGTTCCTACAATGAGCAGTTCTTC. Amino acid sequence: CATSDYTTSGGSYNEQFF.

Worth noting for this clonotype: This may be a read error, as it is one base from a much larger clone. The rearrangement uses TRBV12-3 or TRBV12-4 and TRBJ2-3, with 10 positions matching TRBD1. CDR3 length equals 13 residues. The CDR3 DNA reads TGTGCCCGCAGGGACAGGGGCTCAGATACGCAGTATTTT. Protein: CARRDRGSDTQYF.

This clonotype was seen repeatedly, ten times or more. The CDR3 coding sequence is TGCAGTGCACCCGGGACACACAATCAGCCCCAGCATTTT. Protein sequence: CSAPGTHNQPQHF. The V call is TRBV20-1, the J call TRBJ1-5; tentative D call: TRBD1 (6 bases). Per the germline V gene, CDR1 is DFQATT and CDR2 is SNEGSKA (reference sequence). V was clipped by 6 bases and J by 3 bases, with 12 bases between them. The CDR3 has 13 residues.

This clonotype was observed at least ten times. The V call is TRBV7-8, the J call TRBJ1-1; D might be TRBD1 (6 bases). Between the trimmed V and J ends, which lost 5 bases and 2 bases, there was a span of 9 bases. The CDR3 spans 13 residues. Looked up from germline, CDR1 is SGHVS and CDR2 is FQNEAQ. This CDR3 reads CASSVGTNTEAFF. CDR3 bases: TGTGCCAGCAGCGTCGGGACAAACACTGAAGCTTTCTTT.

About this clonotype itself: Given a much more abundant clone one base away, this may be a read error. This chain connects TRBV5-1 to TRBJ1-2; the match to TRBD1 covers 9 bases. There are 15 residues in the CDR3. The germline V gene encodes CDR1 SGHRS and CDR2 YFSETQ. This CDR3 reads CASSLASTGGYGDTF. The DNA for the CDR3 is TGCGCCAGCAGCTTGGCCTCGACAGGGGGTTATGGCGACACCTTC.

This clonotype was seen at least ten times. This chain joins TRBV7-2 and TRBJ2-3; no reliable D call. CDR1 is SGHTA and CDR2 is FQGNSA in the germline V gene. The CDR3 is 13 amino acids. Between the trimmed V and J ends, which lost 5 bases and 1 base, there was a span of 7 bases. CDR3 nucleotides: TGTGCCAGCAGCACGGACGGCACAGATACGCAGTATTTT. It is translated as CASSTDGTDTQYF.